The 16 T cell receptor beta chains given below trace back to one sample, sequenced in a study of blood T cell repertoires in COVID-19. Produced via immunoSEQ multiplex PCR; TCRdb's table is partial and in-frame only. This sample has some 250,000 clones, with about four fifths found just once. Sequencing was carried out using peripheral blood. These receptors were obtained from a young man who had recovered from COVID-19.

This sequence joins TRBV2 and TRBJ1-1, with D possibly TRBD1 on 6 matching bases. The germline CDR1 and CDR2 sequences are SNHLY and FYNNEI. Trimming left V 7 bases short and J 2 bases short, with 11 bases between. The CDR3 runs to 13 residues. CDR3 sequence: CASIGGGNTEAFF. The CDR3 DNA is TGTGCCAGCATAGGGGGGGGCAACACTGAAGCTTTCTTT.

This chain uses TRBV3-1 (or the pseudogene TRBV3-2) with TRBJ2-5; D may be TRBD2 (6 bases). Germline V gene sequence: CDR1 LGHDT, CDR2 YNNKEL (reference sequence). The V gene lost 0 bases and the J gene lost 9 bases, with 14 bases spanning the gap. This CDR3 is 14 amino acids long. In nucleotides, the CDR3 is TGTGCCAGCAGCCAAGATCTGGGGGGTGGGGCCCAGTACTTC. It encodes CASSQDLGGGAQYF.

This CDR3 is CASSELGRGRPYEQYF. As DNA, the CDR3 is TGTGCCAGCAGTGAGCTGGGCAGGGGGCGGCCCTACGAGCAGTACTTC. The rearrangement links TRBV6-1 to TRBJ2-7; 8 nucleotides match TRBD1. Germline V gives CDR1 MNHNS, CDR2 SASEGT. V lost 3 bases, J lost 2 bases, and 9 bases stayed unmatched. The CDR3 runs to 16 residues.

CDR3 loop: CASSFTGQAAGELFF. The CDR3 region has the DNA TGTGCCAGCAGCTTCACCGGACAGGCAGCCGGGGAGCTGTTTTTT. The chain employs TRBV7-3 and TRBJ2-2, with 7 bases identical to TRBD1. Germline V gives CDR1 SGHTA, CDR2 FQGTGA. CDR3 length: 15 residues. Germline trimming cut 3 bases from V and 6 bases from J; bases unmatched to any gene: 7.

The V gene is TRBV4-1, the J gene TRBJ1-2; TRBD1 matches at 9 bases. The CDR3 is 14 amino acids. Germline CDR1 reads MGHRA; CDR2 reads YSYEKL. J gave up 8 bases and V 5 bases, and 9 bases lay outside the gene matches. CDR3 sequence reads: CASSGQGPRTGYTF. CDR3 DNA sequence: TGCGCCAGCAGCGGACAGGGGCCTAGGACGGGCTACACCTTC.

V and J are TRBV21-1 and TRBJ2-3; the tabulated D call, TRBD1, remains unverified against the DNA. TRBV21-1 is shown as a pseudogene. The CDR3 is made up of 13 amino acids. Here the CDR3 reads CASPGQLHDTQYF. As DNA, the CDR3 is TGTGCCAGTCCGGGACAGTTACATGATACGCAGTATTTT.

Worth noting for this clone: At one end the junction does not follow the germline gene, possibly because of a read error. CDR3 bases: TGTGCCAGCAGTCTATCAGGACAGGGCGGCGAGCAGTACTTC. It translates to CASSLSGQGGEQYF. The V and J genes are TRBV27 and TRBJ2-7; 8 bases fit TRBD1. CDR1 and CDR2 (germline): MNHEY, SMNVEV (reference sequence). CDR3 size: 14 residues.

This chain links TRBV21-1 with TRBJ2-1; TRBD1 is the table's D call, not checked against the DNA. TRBV21-1 is termed a pseudogene. This CDR3 is 13 amino acids long. The CDR3 loop is CASSRDRGNEQFF. Written as DNA, the CDR3 is TGTGCCAGCAGCAGGGACAGGGGTAATGAGCAGTTCTTC.

The V call is TRBV2, the J call TRBJ2-7, with 8 bases matching TRBD1. The V and J ends lost 3 bases and 3 bases, in that order; junction bases with no gene match: 1. Germline-derived CDR1 and CDR2 are SNHLY and FYNNEI. The CDR3 totals 13 residues. Here the CDR3 reads CASSDRGLYEQYV. The CDR3 DNA reads as TGTGCCAGCAGTGACAGGGGGCTCTACGAGCAGTACGTC.

CDR3 amino acids: CASSYRAAGPEAFF. Here the CDR3 DNA reads TGTGCCAGCAGTTACAGGGCGGCAGGCCCTGAAGCTTTCTTT. This rearrangement joins TRBV27 to TRBJ1-1, with D possibly TRBD1 on 6 matching bases. Germline CDR1 is MNHEY and CDR2 is SMNVEV (reference sequence). The length of the CDR3 is 14 residues. Trimming removed 4 bases at V and 6 bases at J, with 15 bases between.

In this sample, this clone turned up once. The chain couples TRBV10-3 to TRBJ1-2, with unresolved D. The V gene's germline CDR1 is ENHRY and CDR2 SYGVKD. Trimming left V 4 bases short and J 8 bases short, with 14 bases between. CDR3 length: 13 residues. CDR3 nucleotides: TGTGCCATCAGTGCAGTGCGGGCGGAGGGCTACACCTTC. Translated: CAISAVRAEGYTF.

This clone was seen just once. The chain couples TRBV5-1 to TRBJ1-5, with no clear D. Trimming took off 3 bases at V and 7 bases at J, with 11 bases between the two ends. CDR3 length: 13 amino acids. Germline CDR1 is SGHRS and CDR2 is YFSETQ. In nucleotides, the CDR3 is TGCGCCAGCAGCTCGGAGGTTGGCCAGCCCCAGCATTTT. Translation: CASSSEVGQPQHF.

V is TRBV29-1 and J is TRBJ2-7; 9 bases fit TRBD1. The CDR3 covers 13 residues. CDR1 SQVTM and CDR2 ANQGSEA come from the germline V gene. V dropped 6 bases and J dropped 1; count of bases not matched to a gene: 4. DNA for the CDR3: TGCAGCGTACTGGACAGGGGATCCTACGAGCAGTACGTC. Translated, it gives CSVLDRGSYEQYV.

The rearrangement joins TRBV11-3 to TRBJ2-7; no clear D. The CDR3 totals 15 residues. V was shortened by 5 bases and J by 0 bases, with 14 bases between the two germline ends. Germline V gene lookup returns CDR1 SGHNT and CDR2 YENEEA. This chain's CDR3 is CASSPRPQASYEQYV. Written as DNA, the CDR3 is TGTGCCAGCAGCCCCCGCCCTCAGGCCTCCTACGAGCAGTACGTC.

The chain uses TRBV6-5 and TRBJ1-1; TRBD1 matches at 7 bases. V gave up 6 bases and J gave up 0 bases; unmatched junction bases: 4. The CDR3 sequence is 14 residues long. Per the germline V gene, CDR1 is MNHEY and CDR2 is SVGAGI. CDR3 residues: CASSTGTVNTEAFF. In DNA form, the CDR3 reads TGTGCCAGCAGCACCGGGACAGTGAACACTGAAGCTTTCTTT.

The chain recombines TRBV6-5 with TRBJ1-2; no definite D call. Trimming pared 2 bases from V and 2 bases from J, leaving 9 bases between. CDR3 length: 14 residues. Looked up from germline, CDR1 is MNHEY and CDR2 is SVGAGI. The CDR3 is CASSYVGRNYGYTF. The CDR3 coding sequence is TGTGCCAGCAGTTACGTGGGCAGAAACTATGGCTACACCTTC.